The clone carrying this T cell receptor (beta chain) has more than one count but fewer than ten. Its antigen is unidentified. This record comes from a study of cytomegalovirus exposure and HLA in healthy donors. On the study more broadly: From donors who were HLA-typed, an early data release held around 85 million unique TCRs.

Study results and caveats: Analysis performed later showed TCR beta chains linked to HLA being more clonally expanded than equally common others. A highly shared variant cluster was judged a likely technical artifact. In vitro, three CMV-associated chains proved specific for CMV antigens.

PCR involved 60 Vbeta and 13 Jbeta primers. Profiled with immunoSEQ multiplex PCR; TCRdb holds only in-frame clones, not every one. The profile shows about 160,000 clones, approximately 70% of them singletons. V dropped 7 bases and J dropped 3; count of bases not matched to a gene: 13. The CDR3 loop spans 16 amino acids. Germline CDR1 and CDR2: LNHNV and YYDKDF (reference sequence). The rearrangement links TRBV15 to TRBJ1-2; TRBD1 aligns across 8 bases. Sequenced input: PBMCs. This sequence originates from a man aged 35-49 years in good health and CMV-seropositive. CDR3 DNA: TGTGCCACCACCCCTGGACGACAGGGGCTACACTATGGCTACACCTTC. It codes for CATTPGRQGLHYGYTF.